The text below deals with one T cell receptor beta chain. Its antigen remains unidentified. The sample comes from a study of neurological immune-mediated disorders. Broader study findings: Patients with HTLV-1-associated myelopathy showed the most TCR clonal expansion. Those with multiple sclerosis showed the least, falling below healthy controls. No link was found between any clinical or MRI feature and the multiple sclerosis repertoire cluster. Phylogenetic grouping assigned the repertoires of 18 of 34 multiple sclerosis patients to a single cluster of related CDR3 sequences. This cluster may be a repertoire-level signature.

PBMCs stored at -80 C, numbering 2 million, were the origin of the unsorted libraries. TCRdb called the 5' RACE reads again in MiXCR, with one record for every CDR3 protein. The profile shows more than 60,000 distinct CDR3 sequences, 3.7% of them singletons. The germline V and J ends were trimmed by 3 bases and 1 base, with 4 bases remaining between them. The length of the CDR3 is 12 residues. Germline lookup yields CDR1 DFQATT and CDR2 SNEGSKA (reference sequence). The TCR comes from a woman in her forties or fifties with multiple sclerosis. The sequencing sample was made of PBMCs. The chain is built from TRBV20-1 and TRBJ2-1; the D is unclear. The CDR3 DNA follows: TGCAGTGCTAGCGCGTCCTACAATGAGCAGTTCTTC. It translates to CSASASYNEQFF.